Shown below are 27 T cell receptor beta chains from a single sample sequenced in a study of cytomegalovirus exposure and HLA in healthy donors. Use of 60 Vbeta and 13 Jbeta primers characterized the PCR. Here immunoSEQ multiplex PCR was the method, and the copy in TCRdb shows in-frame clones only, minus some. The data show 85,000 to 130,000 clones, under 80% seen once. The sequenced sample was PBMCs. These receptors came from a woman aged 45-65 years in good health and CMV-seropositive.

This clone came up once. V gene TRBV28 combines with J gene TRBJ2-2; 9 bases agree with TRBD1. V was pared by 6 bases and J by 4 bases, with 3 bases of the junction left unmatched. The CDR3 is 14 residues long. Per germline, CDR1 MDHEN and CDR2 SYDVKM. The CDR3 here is CASRGGQGTGELFF. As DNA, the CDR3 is TGTGCCAGCAGGGGGGGACAGGGCACCGGGGAGCTGTTTTTT. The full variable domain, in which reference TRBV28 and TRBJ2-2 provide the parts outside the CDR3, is DVKVTQSSRYLVKRTGEKVFLECVQDMDHENMFWYRQDPGLGLRLIYFSYDVKMKEKGDIPEGYSVSREKKERFSLILESASTNQTSMYLCASRGGQGTGELFFGEGSRLTVL.

The CDR3 loop reads CASSLDGAANYGYTF. Written as DNA, the CDR3 is TGCGCCAGCAGCTTGGATGGGGCGGCTAACTATGGCTACACCTTC. This chain connects TRBV5-1 to TRBJ1-2; TRBD1 is a possible D gene (5 bases). CDR1 and CDR2 from the germline V gene are SGHRS and YFSETQ. The V and J ends lost 0 bases and 0 bases respectively, with 9 bases between them. The CDR3 is 15 amino acids.

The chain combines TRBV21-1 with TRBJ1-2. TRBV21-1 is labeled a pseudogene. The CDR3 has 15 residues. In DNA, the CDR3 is TGTGCCAGCAGCATTTGTTGGAGGGATCAAAATGGCTACACCTTC. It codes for CASSICWRDQNGYTF.

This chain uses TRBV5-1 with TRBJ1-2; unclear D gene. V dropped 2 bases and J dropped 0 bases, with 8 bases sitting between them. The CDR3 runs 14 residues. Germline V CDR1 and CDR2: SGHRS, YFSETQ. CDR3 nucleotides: TGCGCCAGCAGCTTAAGCGACCCTAACTATGGCTACACCTTC. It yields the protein CASSLSDPNYGYTF.

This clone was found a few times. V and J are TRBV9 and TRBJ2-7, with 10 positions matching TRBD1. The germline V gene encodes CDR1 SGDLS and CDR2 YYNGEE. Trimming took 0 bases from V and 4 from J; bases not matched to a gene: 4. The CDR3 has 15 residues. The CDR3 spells CASSVGGTGVYEQYF. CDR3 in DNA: TGTGCCAGCAGCGTAGGGGGGACAGGGGTTTACGAGCAGTACTTC.

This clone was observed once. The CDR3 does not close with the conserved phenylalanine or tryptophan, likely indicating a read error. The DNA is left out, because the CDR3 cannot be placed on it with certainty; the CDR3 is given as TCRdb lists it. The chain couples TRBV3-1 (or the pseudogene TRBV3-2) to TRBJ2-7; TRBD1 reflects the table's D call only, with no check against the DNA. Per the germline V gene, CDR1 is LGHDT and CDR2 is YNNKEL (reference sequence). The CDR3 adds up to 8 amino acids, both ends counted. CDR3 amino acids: CASSQGGH.

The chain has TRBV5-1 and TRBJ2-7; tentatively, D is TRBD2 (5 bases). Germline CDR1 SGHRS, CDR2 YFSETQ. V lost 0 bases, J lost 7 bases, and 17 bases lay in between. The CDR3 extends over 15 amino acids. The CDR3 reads CASSLESGKGKEQYF. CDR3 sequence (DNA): TGCGCCAGCAGCTTGGAATCGGGGAAGGGTAAAGAGCAGTACTTC. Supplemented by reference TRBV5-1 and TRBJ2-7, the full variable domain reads KAGVTQTPRYLIKTRGQQVTLSCSPISGHRSVSWYQQTPGQGLQFLFEYFSETQRNKGNFPGRFSGRQFSNSRSEMNVSTLELGDSALYLCASSLESGKGKEQYFGPGTRLTVT.

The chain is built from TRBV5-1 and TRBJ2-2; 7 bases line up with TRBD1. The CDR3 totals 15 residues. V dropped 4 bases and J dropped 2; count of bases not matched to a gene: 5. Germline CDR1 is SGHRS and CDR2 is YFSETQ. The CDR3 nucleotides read TGCGCCAGCAGCACCCGACAGGGAAACACCGGGGAGCTGTTTTTT. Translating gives CASSTRQGNTGELFF.

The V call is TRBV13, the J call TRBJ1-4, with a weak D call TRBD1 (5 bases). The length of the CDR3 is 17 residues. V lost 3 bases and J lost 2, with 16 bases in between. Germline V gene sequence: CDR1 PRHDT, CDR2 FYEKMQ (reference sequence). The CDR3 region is CASSFGVGTRTNEKLFF. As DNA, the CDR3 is TGTGCCAGCAGCTTTGGCGTAGGGACTAGGACTAATGAAAAACTGTTTTTT.

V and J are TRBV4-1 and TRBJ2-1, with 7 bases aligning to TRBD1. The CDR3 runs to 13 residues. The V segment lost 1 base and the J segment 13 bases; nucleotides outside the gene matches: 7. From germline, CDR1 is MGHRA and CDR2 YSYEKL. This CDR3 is CASSQVSGGPQFF. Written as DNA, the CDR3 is TGCGCCAGCAGCCAAGTCTCAGGGGGTCCACAGTTCTTC.

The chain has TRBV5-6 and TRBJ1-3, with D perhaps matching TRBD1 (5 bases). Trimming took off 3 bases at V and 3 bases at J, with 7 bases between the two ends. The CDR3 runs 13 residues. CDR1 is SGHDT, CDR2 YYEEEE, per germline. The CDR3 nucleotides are TGTGCCAGCAGCTACGACAGTGGAAACACCATATATTTT. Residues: CASSYDSGNTIYF.

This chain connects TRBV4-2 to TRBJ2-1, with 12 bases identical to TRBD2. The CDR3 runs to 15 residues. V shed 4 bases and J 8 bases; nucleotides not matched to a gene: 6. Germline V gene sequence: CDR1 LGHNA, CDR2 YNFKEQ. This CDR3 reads CASSPPSGGAHEQFF. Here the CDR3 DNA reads TGTGCCAGCAGCCCCCCTAGCGGGGGGGCCCATGAGCAGTTCTTC.

DNA of the CDR3: TGTGCCAGCAGCCCTAGTAGGGGACAACCAGGTTCACCCCTCCACTTT. Translation: CASSPSRGQPGSPLHF. The chain couples TRBV7-2 to TRBJ1-6; TRBD1 might be the D (6 bases). V lost 5 bases to trimming and J lost 9 bases, with 20 bases between them. The CDR3 is made up of 16 amino acids. CDR1 and CDR2 (germline): SGHTA, FQGNSA.

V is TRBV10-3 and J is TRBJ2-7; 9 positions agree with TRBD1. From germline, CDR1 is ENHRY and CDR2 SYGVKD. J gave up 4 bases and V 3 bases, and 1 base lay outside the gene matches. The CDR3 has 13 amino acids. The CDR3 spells CAISEQGAYEQYF. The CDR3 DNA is TGTGCCATCAGTGAACAGGGGGCTTACGAGCAGTACTTC.

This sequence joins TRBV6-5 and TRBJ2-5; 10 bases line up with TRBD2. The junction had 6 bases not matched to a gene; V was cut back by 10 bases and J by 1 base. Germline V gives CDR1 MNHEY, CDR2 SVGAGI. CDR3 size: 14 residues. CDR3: CATLAGGPQETQYF. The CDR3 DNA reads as TGTGCCACGTTAGCGGGGGGTCCCCAAGAGACCCAGTACTTC.

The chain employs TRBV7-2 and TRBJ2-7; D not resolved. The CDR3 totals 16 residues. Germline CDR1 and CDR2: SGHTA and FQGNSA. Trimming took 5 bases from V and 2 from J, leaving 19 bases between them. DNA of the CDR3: TGTGCCAGCAGCCCAAACCTTATCTCCGGTACCTACGAGCAGTACTTC. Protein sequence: CASSPNLISGTYEQYF.

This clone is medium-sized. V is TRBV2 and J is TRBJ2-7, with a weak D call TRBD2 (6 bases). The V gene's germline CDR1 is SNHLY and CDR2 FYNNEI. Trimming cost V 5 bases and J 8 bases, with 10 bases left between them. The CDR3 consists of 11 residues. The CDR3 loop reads CASSQLAKQYF. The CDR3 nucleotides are TGTGCCAGCAGTCAGCTAGCGAAGCAGTACTTC.

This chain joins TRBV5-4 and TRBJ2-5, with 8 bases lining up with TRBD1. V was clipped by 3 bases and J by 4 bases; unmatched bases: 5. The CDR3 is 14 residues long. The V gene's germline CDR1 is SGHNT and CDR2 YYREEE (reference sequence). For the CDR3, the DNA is TGTGCCAGCAGCTACTCAGGGGGCCCAGAGACCCAGTACTTC. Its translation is CASSYSGGPETQYF.

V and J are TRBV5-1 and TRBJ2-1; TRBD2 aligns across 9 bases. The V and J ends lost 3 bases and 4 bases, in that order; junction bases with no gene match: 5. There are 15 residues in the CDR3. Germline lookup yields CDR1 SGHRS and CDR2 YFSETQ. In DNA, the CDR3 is TGCGCCAGCAGCTCTAGCGGGAACCTTTACAATGAGCAGTTCTTC. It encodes CASSSSGNLYNEQFF.

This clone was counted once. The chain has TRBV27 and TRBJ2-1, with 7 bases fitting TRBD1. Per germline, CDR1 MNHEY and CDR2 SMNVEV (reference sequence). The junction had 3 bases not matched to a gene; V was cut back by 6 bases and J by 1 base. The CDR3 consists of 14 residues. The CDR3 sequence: CASSAGGSYNEQFF. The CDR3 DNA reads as TGTGCCAGCAGCGCAGGGGGTTCCTACAATGAGCAGTTCTTC.

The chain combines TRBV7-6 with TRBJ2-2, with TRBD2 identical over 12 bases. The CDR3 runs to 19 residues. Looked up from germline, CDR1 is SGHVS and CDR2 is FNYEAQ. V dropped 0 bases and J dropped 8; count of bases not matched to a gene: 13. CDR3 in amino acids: CASSLARRTSGGPRGELFF. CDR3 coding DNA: TGTGCCAGCAGCTTAGCCCGCCGAACTAGCGGGGGGCCTAGAGGGGAGCTGTTTTTT. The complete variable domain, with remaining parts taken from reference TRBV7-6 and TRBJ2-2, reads GAGVSQSPRYKVTKRGQDVALRCDPISGHVSLYWYRQALGQGPEFLTYFNYEAQQDKSGLPNDRFSAERPEGSISTLTIQRTEQRDSAMYRCASSLARRTSGGPRGELFFGEGSRLTVL.

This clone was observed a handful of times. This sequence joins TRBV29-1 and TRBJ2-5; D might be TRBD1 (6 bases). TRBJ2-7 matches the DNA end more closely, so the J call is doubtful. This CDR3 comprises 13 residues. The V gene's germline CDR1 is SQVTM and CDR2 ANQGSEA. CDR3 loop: CSVKSTGTYEQYF. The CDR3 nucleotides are TGCAGCGTTAAGTCGACAGGAACCTACGAGCAGTACTTC.

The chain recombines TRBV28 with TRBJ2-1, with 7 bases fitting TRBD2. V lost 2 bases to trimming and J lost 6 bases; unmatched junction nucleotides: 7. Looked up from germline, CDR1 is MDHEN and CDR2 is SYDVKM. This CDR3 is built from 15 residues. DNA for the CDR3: TGTGCCAGCAGTTTAGGGCTAGCGGACGTCAATGAGCAGTTCTTC. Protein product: CASSLGLADVNEQFF.

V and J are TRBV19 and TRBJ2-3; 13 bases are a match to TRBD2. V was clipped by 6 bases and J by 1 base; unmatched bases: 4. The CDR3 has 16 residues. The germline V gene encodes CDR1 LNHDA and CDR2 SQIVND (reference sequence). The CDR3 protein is CASSAGLAGGTDTQYF. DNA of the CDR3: TGTGCCAGTAGCGCCGGACTAGCGGGGGGCACAGATACGCAGTATTTT.

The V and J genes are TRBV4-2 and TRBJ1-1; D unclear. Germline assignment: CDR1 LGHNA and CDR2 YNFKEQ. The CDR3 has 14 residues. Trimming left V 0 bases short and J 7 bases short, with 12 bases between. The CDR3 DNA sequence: TGTGCCAGCAGCCAAGATAGCCTGTTCGTTGAAGCTTTCTTT. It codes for CASSQDSLFVEAFF.

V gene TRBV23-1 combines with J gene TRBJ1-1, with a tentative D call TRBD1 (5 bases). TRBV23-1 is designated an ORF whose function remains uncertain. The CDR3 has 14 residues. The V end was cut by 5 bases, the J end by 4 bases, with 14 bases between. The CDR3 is CASSSLGLSTEAFF. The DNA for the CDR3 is TGCGCCAGCAGTTCACTGGGGCTCAGCACTGAAGCTTTCTTT.

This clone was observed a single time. The CDR3 DNA is TGCGCCAGCAGTATAACAACTAGTACCGAAAATGAGCAGTTCTTC. Residues: CASSITTSTENEQFF. J is TRBJ2-1 and V is TRBV5-1; D may be TRBD2 (5 bases). Germline loops: CDR1 SGHRS, CDR2 YFSETQ. V lost 5 bases and J 7 bases, leaving 19 bases between the germline ends. The CDR3 consists of 15 residues.